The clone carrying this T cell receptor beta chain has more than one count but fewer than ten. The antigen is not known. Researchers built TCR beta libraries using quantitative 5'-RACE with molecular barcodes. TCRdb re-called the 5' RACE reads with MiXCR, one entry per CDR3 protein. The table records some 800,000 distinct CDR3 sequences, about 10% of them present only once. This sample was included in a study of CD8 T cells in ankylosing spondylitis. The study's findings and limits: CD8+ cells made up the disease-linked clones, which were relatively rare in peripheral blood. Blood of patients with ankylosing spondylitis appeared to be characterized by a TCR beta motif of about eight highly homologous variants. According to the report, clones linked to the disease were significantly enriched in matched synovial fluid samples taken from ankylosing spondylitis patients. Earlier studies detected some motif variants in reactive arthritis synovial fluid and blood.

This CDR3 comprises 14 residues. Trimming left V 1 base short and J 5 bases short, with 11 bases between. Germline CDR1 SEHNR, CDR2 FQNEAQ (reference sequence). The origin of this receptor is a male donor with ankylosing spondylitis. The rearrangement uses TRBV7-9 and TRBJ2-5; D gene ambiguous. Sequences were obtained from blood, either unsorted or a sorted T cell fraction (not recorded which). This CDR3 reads CASSLGTMGETQYF. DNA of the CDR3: TGTGCCAGCAGCTTAGGCACAATGGGGGAGACCCAGTACTTC.